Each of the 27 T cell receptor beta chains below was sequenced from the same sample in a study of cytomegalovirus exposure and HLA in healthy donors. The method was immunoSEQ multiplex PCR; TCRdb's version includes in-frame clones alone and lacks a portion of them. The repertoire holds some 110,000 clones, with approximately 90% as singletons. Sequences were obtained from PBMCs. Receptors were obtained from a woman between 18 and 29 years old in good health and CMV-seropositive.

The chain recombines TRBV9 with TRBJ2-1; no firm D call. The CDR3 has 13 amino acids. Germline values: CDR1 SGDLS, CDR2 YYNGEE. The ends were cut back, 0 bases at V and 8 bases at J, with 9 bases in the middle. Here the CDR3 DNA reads TGTGCCAGCAGCGTAGTCCGGTCCGATGAGCAGTTCTTC. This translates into CASSVVRSDEQFF.

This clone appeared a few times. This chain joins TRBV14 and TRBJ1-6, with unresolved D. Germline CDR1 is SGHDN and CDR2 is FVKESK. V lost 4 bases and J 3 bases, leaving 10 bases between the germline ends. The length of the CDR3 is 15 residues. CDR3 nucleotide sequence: TGTGCCAGCAGCCTGAACCACGGCTATAATTCACCCCTCCACTTT. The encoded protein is CASSLNHGYNSPLHF.

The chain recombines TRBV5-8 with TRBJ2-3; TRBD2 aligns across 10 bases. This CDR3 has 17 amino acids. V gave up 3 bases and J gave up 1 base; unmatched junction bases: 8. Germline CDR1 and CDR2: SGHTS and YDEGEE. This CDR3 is CASSSDLGTSGTDTQYF. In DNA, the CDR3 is TGTGCCAGCAGCTCAGATCTCGGGACTAGCGGCACAGATACGCAGTATTTT.

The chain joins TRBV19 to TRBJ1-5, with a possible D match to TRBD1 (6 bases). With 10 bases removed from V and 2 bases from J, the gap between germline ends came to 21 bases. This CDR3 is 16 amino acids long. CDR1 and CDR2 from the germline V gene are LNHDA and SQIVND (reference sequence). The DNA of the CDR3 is TGTGCCACCCTGGGGAGGGGGTTAAGCGGCAATCAGCCCCAGCATTTT. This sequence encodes CATLGRGLSGNQPQHF.

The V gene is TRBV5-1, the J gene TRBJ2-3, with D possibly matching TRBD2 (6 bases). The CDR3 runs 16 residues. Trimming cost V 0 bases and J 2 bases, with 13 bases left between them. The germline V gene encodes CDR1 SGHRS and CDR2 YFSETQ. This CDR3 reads CASSLAAGTYTDTQYF. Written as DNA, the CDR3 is TGCGCCAGCAGCTTGGCGGCGGGGACCTACACAGATACGCAGTATTTT. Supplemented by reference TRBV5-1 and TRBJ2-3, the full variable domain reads KAGVTQTPRYLIKTRGQQVTLSCSPISGHRSVSWYQQTPGQGLQFLFEYFSETQRNKGNFPGRFSGRQFSNSRSEMNVSTLELGDSALYLCASSLAAGTYTDTQYFGPGTRLTVL.

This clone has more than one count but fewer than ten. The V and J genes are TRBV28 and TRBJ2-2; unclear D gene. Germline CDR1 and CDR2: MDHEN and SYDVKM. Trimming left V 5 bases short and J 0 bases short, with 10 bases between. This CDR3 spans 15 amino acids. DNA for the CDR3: TGTGCCAGCAGTCATCAGGCTCCGAACACCGGGGAGCTGTTTTTT. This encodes CASSHQAPNTGELFF.

CDR3 sequence: CASSPITSPGTDTQYF. In DNA, the CDR3 is TGTGCCAGCAGTCCCATTACTAGCCCAGGCACAGATACGCAGTATTTT. The chain joins TRBV7-9 to TRBJ2-3; TRBD2 might be the D (6 bases). Germline CDR1 and CDR2: SEHNR and FQNEAQ (reference sequence). CDR3 length equals 16 residues. V was cut by 6 bases and J by 1 base, with 17 bases left in between.

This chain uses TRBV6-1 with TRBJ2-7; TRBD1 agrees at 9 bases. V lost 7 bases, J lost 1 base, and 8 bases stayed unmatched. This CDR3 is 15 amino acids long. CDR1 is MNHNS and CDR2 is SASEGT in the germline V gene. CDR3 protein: CASNTDRGVSYEQYF. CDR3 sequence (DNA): TGTGCCAGCAATACGGACAGGGGTGTATCCTACGAGCAGTACTTC.

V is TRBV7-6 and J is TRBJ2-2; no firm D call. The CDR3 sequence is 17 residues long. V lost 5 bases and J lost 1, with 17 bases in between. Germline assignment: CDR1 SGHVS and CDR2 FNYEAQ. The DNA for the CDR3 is TGTGCCAGCAGCACTCCGGTTGACTTCCTGAACACCGGGGAGCTGTTTTTT. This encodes CASSTPVDFLNTGELFF.

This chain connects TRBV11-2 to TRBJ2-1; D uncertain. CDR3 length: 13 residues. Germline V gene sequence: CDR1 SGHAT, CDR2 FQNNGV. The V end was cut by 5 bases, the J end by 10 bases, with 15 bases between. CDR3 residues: CASSPRLGVEQFF. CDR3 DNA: TGTGCCAGCAGCCCGCGTTTGGGCGTCGAGCAGTTCTTC.

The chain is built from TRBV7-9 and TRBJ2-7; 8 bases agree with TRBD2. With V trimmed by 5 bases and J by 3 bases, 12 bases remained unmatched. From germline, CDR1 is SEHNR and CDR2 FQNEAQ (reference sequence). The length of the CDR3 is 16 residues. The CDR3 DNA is TGTGCCAGCAGCCCCGGGGGGGGGCTAGCCCTCTACGAGCAGTACTTC. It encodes CASSPGGGLALYEQYF.

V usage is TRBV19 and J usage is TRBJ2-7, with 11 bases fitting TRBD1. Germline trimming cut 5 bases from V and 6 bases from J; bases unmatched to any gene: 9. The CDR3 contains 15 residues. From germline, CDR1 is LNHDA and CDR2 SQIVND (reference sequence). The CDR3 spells CASSRTGTGGPEQYF. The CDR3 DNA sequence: TGTGCCAGTAGTCGGACCGGGACAGGGGGTCCCGAGCAGTACTTC.

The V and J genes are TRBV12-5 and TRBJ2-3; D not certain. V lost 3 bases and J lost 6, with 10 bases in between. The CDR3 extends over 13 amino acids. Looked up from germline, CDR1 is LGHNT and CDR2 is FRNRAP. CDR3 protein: CASGFQVSDTQYF. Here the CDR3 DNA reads TGTGCTAGTGGTTTTCAGGTGTCGGATACGCAGTATTTT.

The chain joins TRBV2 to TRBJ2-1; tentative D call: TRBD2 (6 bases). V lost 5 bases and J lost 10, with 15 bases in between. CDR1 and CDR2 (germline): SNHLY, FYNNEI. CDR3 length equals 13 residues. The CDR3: CASSPRTIREQFF. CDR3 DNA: TGTGCCAGCAGTCCTCGGACTATCCGAGAGCAGTTCTTC.

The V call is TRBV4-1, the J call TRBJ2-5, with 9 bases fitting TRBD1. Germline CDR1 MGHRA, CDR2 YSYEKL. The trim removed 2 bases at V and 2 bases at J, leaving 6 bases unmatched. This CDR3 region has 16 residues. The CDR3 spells CASSQTLGQGQETQYF. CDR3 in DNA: TGCGCCAGCAGCCAAACTCTTGGACAGGGGCAAGAGACCCAGTACTTC.

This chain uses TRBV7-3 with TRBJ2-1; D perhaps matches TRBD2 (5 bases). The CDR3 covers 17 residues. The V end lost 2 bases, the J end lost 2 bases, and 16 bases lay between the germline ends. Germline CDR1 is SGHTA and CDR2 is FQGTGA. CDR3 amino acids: CASSLFKGTGTYNEQFF. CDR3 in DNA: TGTGCCAGCAGCTTATTTAAGGGAACGGGAACCTACAATGAGCAGTTCTTC.

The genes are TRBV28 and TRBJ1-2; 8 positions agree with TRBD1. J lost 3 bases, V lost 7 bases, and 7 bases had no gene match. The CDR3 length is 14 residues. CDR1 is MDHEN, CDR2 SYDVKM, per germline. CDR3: CASTSGGQDYGYTF. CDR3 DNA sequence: TGTGCCAGCACCTCTGGGGGACAGGACTATGGCTACACCTTC.

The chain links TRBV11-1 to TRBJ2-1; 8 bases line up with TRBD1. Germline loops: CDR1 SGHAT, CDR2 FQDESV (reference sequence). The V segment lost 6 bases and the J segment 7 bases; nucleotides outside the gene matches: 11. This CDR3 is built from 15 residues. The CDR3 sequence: CASRRPGQVPNEQFF. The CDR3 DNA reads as TGTGCCAGCAGACGGCCGGGACAGGTTCCTAATGAGCAGTTCTTC.

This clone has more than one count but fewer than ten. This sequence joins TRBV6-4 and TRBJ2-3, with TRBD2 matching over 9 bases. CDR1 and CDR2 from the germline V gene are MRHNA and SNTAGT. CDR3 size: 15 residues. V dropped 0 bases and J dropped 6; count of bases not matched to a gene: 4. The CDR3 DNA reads TGTGCCAGCAGTGACTCCGGACTAGCGAGTGATACGCAGTATTTT. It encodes CASSDSGLASDTQYF.

CDR3 sequence reads: CASSPLGHRYGYTF. The CDR3 coding sequence is TGTGCCAGCAGCCCCTTGGGACATCGGTATGGCTACACCTTC. The chain has TRBV28 and TRBJ1-2; D is perhaps TRBD1 (6 bases). This CDR3 spans 14 amino acids. V was cut by 6 bases and J by 5 bases, with 16 bases left in between. Germline loops: CDR1 MDHEN, CDR2 SYDVKM.

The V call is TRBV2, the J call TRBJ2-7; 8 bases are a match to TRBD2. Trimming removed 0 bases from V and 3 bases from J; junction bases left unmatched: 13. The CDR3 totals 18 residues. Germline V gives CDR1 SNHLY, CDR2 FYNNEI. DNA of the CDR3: TGTGCCAGCAGTGAAGCGCATCTCGTTGCGGGGGGCATCTACGAGCAGTACTTC. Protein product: CASSEAHLVAGGIYEQYF.

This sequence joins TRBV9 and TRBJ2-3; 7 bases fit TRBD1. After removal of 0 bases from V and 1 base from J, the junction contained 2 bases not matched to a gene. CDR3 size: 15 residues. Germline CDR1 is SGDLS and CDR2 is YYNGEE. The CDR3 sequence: CASSVEGAGTDTQYF. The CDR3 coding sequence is TGTGCCAGCAGCGTAGAGGGGGCAGGCACAGATACGCAGTATTTT.

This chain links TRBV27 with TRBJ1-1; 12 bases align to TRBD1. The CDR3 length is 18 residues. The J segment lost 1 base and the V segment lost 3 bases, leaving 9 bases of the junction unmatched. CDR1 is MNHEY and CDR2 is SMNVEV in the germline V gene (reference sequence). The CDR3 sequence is CASSFRGQGADKNTEAFF. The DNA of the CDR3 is TGTGCCAGCAGTTTCAGGGGACAGGGGGCTGATAAGAACACTGAAGCTTTCTTT.

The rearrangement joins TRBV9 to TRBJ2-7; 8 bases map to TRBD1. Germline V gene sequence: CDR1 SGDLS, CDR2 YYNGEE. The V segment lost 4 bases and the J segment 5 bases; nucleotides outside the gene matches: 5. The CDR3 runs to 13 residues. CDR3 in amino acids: CASSSGTGNEQYF. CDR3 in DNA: TGTGCCAGCAGCAGTGGGACAGGCAACGAGCAGTACTTC.

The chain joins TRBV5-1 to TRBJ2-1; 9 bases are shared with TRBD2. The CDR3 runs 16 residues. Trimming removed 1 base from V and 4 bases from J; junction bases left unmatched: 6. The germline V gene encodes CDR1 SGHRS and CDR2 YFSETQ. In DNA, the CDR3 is TGCGCCAGCAGCTTGACCGGGACTAGCAGATACAATGAGCAGTTCTTC. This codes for CASSLTGTSRYNEQFF.

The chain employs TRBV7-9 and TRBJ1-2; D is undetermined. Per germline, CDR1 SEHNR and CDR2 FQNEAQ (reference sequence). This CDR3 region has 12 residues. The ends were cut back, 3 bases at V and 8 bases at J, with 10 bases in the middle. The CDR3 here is CASSFAEVGYTF. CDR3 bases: TGTGCCAGCAGCTTCGCAGAAGTAGGCTACACCTTC.

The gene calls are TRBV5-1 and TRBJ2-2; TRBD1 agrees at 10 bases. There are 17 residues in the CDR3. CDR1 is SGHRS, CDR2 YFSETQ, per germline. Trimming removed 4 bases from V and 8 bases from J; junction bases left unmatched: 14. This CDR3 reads CASSDGGTGAPRGELFF. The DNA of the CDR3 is TGCGCCAGCAGCGATGGGGGGACAGGGGCCCCCCGTGGGGAGCTGTTTTTT.